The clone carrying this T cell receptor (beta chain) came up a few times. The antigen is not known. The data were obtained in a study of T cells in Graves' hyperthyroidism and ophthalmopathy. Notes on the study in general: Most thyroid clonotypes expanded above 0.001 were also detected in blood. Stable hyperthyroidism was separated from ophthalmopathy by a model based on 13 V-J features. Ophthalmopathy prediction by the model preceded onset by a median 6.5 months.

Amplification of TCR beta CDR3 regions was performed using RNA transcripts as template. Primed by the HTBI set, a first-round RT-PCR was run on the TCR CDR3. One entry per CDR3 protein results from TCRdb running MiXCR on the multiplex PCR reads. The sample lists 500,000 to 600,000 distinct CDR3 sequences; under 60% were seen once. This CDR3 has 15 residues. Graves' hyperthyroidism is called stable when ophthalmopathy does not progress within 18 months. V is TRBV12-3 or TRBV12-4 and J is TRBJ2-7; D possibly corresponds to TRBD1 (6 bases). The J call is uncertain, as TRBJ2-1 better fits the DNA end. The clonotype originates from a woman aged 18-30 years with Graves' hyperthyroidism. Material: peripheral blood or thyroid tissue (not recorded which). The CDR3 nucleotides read TGTGCCAGCAGTTTGGGGCAGGGGACCTACAATGAGCAGTTCTTC. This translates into CASSLGQGTYNEQFF.